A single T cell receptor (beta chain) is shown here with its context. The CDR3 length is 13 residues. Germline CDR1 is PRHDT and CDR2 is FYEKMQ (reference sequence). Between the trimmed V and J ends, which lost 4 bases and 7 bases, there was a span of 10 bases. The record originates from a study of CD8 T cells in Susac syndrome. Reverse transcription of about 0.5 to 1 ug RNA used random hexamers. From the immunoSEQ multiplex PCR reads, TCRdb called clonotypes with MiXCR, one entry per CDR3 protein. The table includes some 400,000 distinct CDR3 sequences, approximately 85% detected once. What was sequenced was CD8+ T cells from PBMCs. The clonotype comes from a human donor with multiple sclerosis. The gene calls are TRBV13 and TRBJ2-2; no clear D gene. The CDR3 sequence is CASSSAVFGELFF. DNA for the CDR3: TGTGCCAGCAGCTCAGCCGTATTCGGGGAGCTGTTTTTT.